The clone carrying this T cell receptor (beta chain) showed up just a few times. Its antigen is undetermined. A process of 5'RACE template switching, which added a universal primer site and UMIs, was used to make TCR cDNA. MiXCR, run by TCRdb on the 5' RACE reads, gives a single entry per CDR3 protein. The sample contains 400,000 or so distinct CDR3 sequences, approximately 10% of which appear only once. The CDR3 has 14 amino acids. V was shortened by 7 bases and J by 0 bases, with 9 bases between the two germline ends. This specimen comes from a study of T cells after yellow fever vaccination. Study in general: SMART-Seq v4 Ultra Low Input prepared libraries from low-cell fractions.

Study conclusions and caveats: After the booster, roughly 96% of CD4 and 75% to 90% of CD8 primary-response clones were re-detected. It was a small share of clonotypes that appeared in both CD4 and CD8 compartments.

The chain is built from TRBV12-3 or TRBV12-4 and TRBJ2-2, with D unresolved. The sample was PBMCs, taken on the day of the first yellow fever vaccination. This sequence was found in a man between 18 and 35 years old who received the YFV17D yellow fever vaccine. CDR3 sequence (DNA): TGTGCCAGCAATGAGCAAACGAACACCGGGGAGCTGTTTTTT. Protein product: CASNEQTNTGELFF.